These 26 T cell receptor beta chains were sequenced from one sample in a study of tumor-infiltrating lymphocytes in primary liver carcinoma. Starting from approximately 0.45 ug of total RNA, TCR beta cDNA was produced with a primer in the constant region. Libraries of TCR beta came from three nested multiplex PCR rounds with slightly modified ARM-PCR. With TRBV1-TRBV30 forward primers and a C-beta reverse primer, the first two PCR rounds were run for around 10 cycles each. TCRdb itself ran the multiplex PCR reads through MiXCR, one entry per CDR3 protein. The table has about 210,000 distinct CDR3 sequences, about 61% seen once. Germline DNA was also extracted, with blood RNA taken from unsorted whole blood. Sequencing input: peripheral blood. The receptors stem from a woman aged 55-70 years with primary liver carcinoma and hepatitis B virus infection.

V usage is TRBV11-2 and J usage is TRBJ2-2; 12 bases fit TRBD1. The CDR3 sequence is 16 residues long. Germline values: CDR1 SGHAT, CDR2 FQNNGV. V was clipped by 3 bases and J by 6 bases; unmatched bases: 5. The CDR3 is CASSFSRDRGPGELFF. The CDR3 DNA reads as TGTGCCAGCAGCTTTAGCCGGGACAGGGGGCCCGGGGAGCTGTTTTTT.

For this clonotype: A much larger clone is a single base away; this may be a read error. The V call is TRBV6-1, the J call TRBJ1-3; D is ambiguous. The length of the CDR3 is 14 residues. Germline CDR1 reads MNHNS; CDR2 reads SASEGT. The CDR3, as DNA: TGTGCCAGTTCGATCGCGAGCTCTGGAAACATCATATATTTT. It is translated as CASSIASSGNIIYF.

The V gene is TRBV14, the J gene TRBJ2-7, with 12 bases matching TRBD2. Unmatched junction bases numbered 4, after V lost 1 base and J lost 6 bases. The CDR3 consists of 15 residues. Germline loops: CDR1 SGHDN, CDR2 FVKESK. The CDR3 spells CASSQGTGLAGEQYF. DNA for the CDR3: TGTGCCAGCAGCCAAGGTACGGGACTAGCGGGCGAGCAGTACTTC.

The chain couples TRBV11-2 to TRBJ1-1; TRBD1 agrees at 8 bases. The CDR3 length is 15 residues. J was trimmed by 5 bases and V by 0 bases; bases with no gene match: 5. Germline assignment: CDR1 SGHAT and CDR2 FQNNGV. This CDR3 is CASSLDQGAATEAFF. The DNA for the CDR3 is TGTGCCAGCAGCTTAGATCAGGGGGCAGCAACTGAAGCTTTCTTT.

This chain joins TRBV11-2 and TRBJ2-2; possibly TRBD1 for D (5 bases). The CDR3 runs to 15 residues. Germline V gene data show CDR1 as SGHAT and CDR2 as FQNNGV. CDR3 amino acids: CTCSLVGQGIGELFF. As DNA, the CDR3 is TGTACCTGCAGCTTAGTGGGCCAGGGAATCGGGGAGCTGTTTTTT.

This clonotype occurred a few times. This rearrangement joins TRBV6-1 to TRBJ2-7; possibly TRBD2 for D (7 bases). Germline CDR1 and CDR2: MNHNS and SASEGT. The V gene lost 0 bases and the J gene lost 4 bases, with 10 bases spanning the gap. The CDR3 consists of 14 residues. The CDR3 loop reads CASSEARGGYEQYF. DNA of the CDR3: TGTGCCAGCAGTGAAGCGAGGGGGGGGTACGAGCAGTACTTC.

As to this clonotype: Being one base from a much bigger clone, this may be a read error. The chain employs TRBV5-4 and TRBJ1-2; TRBD1 matches at 8 bases. This CDR3 contains 14 residues. Germline V gives CDR1 SGHNT, CDR2 YYREEE (reference sequence). With 5 bases clipped from V and 8 bases from J, the junction kept 11 bases outside the gene matches. CDR3 residues: CASSYQGAAGGYTF. The CDR3 DNA is TGTGCCAGCAGTTACCAGGGGGCTGCGGGCGGCTACACCTTC.

This chain links TRBV5-6 with TRBJ2-5; TRBD2 might be the D (6 bases). Germline values: CDR1 SGHDT, CDR2 YYEEEE. The CDR3 runs to 15 residues. V was pared by 3 bases and J by 9 bases, with 21 bases between. CDR3 DNA sequence: TGTGCCAGCAGCTACTCATATAGCGGCCTGGATTCCCAGTACTTC. This sequence encodes CASSYSYSGLDSQYF.

The sample holds one count of this clonotype. The chain links TRBV11-3 to TRBJ2-2, with TRBD2 matching 9 bases. V was pared by 8 bases and J by 2 bases, with 9 bases of the junction left unmatched. Per germline, CDR1 SGHNT and CDR2 YENEEA. The CDR3 covers 16 residues. The CDR3 loop reads CASVGRLAGNTGELFF. The DNA of the CDR3 is TGTGCCAGCGTAGGCAGGCTAGCGGGAAACACCGGGGAGCTGTTTTTT.

The V call is TRBV21-1, the J call TRBJ2-1; TRBD1 is the table's D call and was not checked against the DNA. TRBV21-1 is annotated as a pseudogene. The CDR3 consists of 16 residues. The CDR3 region has the DNA TGTGCCAGCAGCTCCTCGAGACAGGGGGCGGACAATGAGCAGTTCTTC. Encoded protein: CASSSSRQGADNEQFF.

V is TRBV7-8 and J is TRBJ2-3, with D maybe TRBD2 (5 bases). V lost 6 bases to trimming and J lost 8 bases, with 18 bases between them. Germline assignment: CDR1 SGHVS and CDR2 FQNEAQ. CDR3 length: 14 residues. The CDR3 spells CASSSDWYEGTQYF. CDR3 DNA sequence: TGTGCCAGCAGTTCCGACTGGTACGAGGGTACGCAGTATTTT.

CDR3 amino acids: CASSLVGGWWRDKVCEQYF. For the CDR3, the DNA is TGCGCCAGCAGCTTGGTCGGAGGATGGTGGCGGGATAAGGTCTGCGAGCAGTACTTC. The V call is TRBV5-1, the J call TRBJ2-7, with D possibly being TRBD2 (6 bases). V was shortened by 0 bases and J by 6 bases, with 28 bases between the two germline ends. The CDR3 contains 19 residues. The germline gives CDR1 SGHRS, CDR2 YFSETQ.

The J gene is TRBJ2-7, the V gene TRBV5-5, with unresolved D. Deletions cut 4 bases from V and 0 bases from J, with 14 bases between. CDR1 is SGHKS and CDR2 is YYEKEE in the germline V gene (reference sequence). The CDR3 is 15 residues long. CDR3 in amino acids: CASSPTRNSSYEQYF. The DNA of the CDR3 is TGTGCCAGCAGCCCTACCAGGAACAGCTCCTACGAGCAGTACTTC. The whole variable domain, remainder taken from reference TRBV5-5 and TRBJ2-7, is DAGVTQSPTHLIKTRGQQVTLRCSPISGHKSVSWYQQVLGQGPQFIFQYYEKEERGRGNFPDRFSARQFPNYSSELNVNALLLGDSALYLCASSPTRNSSYEQYFGPGTRLTVT.

Points on this clonotype: Just one base apart from a much larger clone, this may be a read error. The chain combines TRBV6-1 with TRBJ2-5; 10 bases align to TRBD1. CDR3 length: 13 amino acids. Trimming at V came to 7 bases and at J to 8 bases, leaving 7 bases not matched to a gene. Germline assignment: CDR1 MNHNS and CDR2 SASEGT. CDR3 DNA: TGTGCCAGCATTCGGACAGGGGGAGACACCCAGTACTTC. Translation gives CASIRTGGDTQYF.

This clonotype has a count of ten or more. The chain links TRBV6-5 to TRBJ2-5; 9 bases are shared with TRBD2. The CDR3 extends over 15 amino acids. V gave up 4 bases and J gave up 4 bases; unmatched junction bases: 7. Germline values: CDR1 MNHEY, CDR2 SVGAGI. The CDR3, as DNA: TGTGCCAGCAGTTCCCCAGCGGGGGGTTTAGAGACCCAGTACTTC. Its translation is CASSSPAGGLETQYF.

Concerning this clonotype itself: Since the CDR3 does not end with the conserved phenylalanine or tryptophan, this likely comes from a read error. The V gene is TRBV6-6, the J gene TRBJ1-1; TRBD1 aligns across 7 bases. The CDR3 covers 15 residues. Germline loops: CDR1 MNHNY, CDR2 SVGAGI (reference sequence). V was pared by 9 bases and J by 1 base, with 11 bases of the junction left unmatched. This chain's CDR3 is CARGSKDRANTEAFL. CDR3 DNA: TGTGCCAGAGGATCGAAAGACAGGGCGAACACTGAAGCTTTCCTT.

Points on this clonotype: The junction departs from the called germline gene at one end, perhaps through a read error. This chain uses TRBV28 with TRBJ2-5, with TRBD2 matching 7 bases. CDR1 is MDHEN and CDR2 is SYDVKM in the germline V gene. CDR3 size: 16 residues. CDR3 amino acids: CASRGGDSLRRETQCF. CDR3 in DNA: TGTGCCAGCAGGGGGGGGGACTCTCTGCGGAGGGAGACCCAGTGCTTC.

Only a few counts were recorded for this clonotype. At one boundary the junction diverges from the germline segment, which might be a read error. The V call is TRBV11-2, the J call TRBJ1-1, with D unresolved. The length of the CDR3 is 14 residues. The germline V gene has CDR1 SGHAT and CDR2 FQNNGV. The CDR3 reads CASSLVLLGTEASF. The CDR3, as DNA: TGTGCCAGCAGCTTAGTGTTATTGGGAACTGAAGCTTCCTTT.

Concerning this clonotype: A much larger clone differs by one base, so this may be a read error. The genes are TRBV6-1 and TRBJ2-3, with 9 bases aligning to TRBD1. The CDR3 is 17 amino acids. CDR1 is MNHNS, CDR2 SASEGT, per germline. V gave up 8 bases and J gave up 1 base; unmatched junction bases: 13. CDR3 nucleotides: TGTGCCAGCTGTGTAATGCCGGGACAGGGCGGCACAGATACGCAGTATTTT. Amino acid sequence: CASCVMPGQGGTDTQYF.

A remark on this clonotype: At one end the junction does not follow the germline gene, possibly because of a read error. The chain uses TRBV2 and TRBJ2-3; D ambiguous. Germline lookup yields CDR1 SNHLY and CDR2 FYNNEI. This CDR3 is 14 amino acids long. This chain's CDR3 is CTSSVRARTDTQYF. Here the CDR3 DNA reads TGTACCAGCAGTGTCCGAGCGCGCACAGATACGCAGTATTTT.

On this clonotype itself: Since no conserved phenylalanine or tryptophan closes the CDR3, a read error is the likely cause. The DNA is left out, because the CDR3 cannot be placed on it with certainty; the CDR3 is given as TCRdb lists it. The V call is TRBV12-3 or TRBV12-4, the J call TRBJ2-7; the D call TRBD1 from the table was never checked on the DNA. From its first to its last residue, the CDR3 has 15 amino acids. CDR3 amino acids: CASSSNRDRSYEQSS.

This chain connects TRBV6-1 to TRBJ1-1, with 7 bases identical to TRBD1. The CDR3 contains 15 residues. Per germline, CDR1 MNHNS and CDR2 SASEGT. V lost 1 base, J lost 10 bases, and 12 bases stayed unmatched. The CDR3 DNA sequence: TGTGCCAGCAGTGAAGGTGGAAGCAGACAGGGAGGAGCTTTCTTT. Its translation is CASSEGGSRQGGAFF.

This CDR3 reads CSLGDGANSPLHF. In DNA form, the CDR3 reads TGCAGCCTTGGTGACGGGGCAAATTCACCCCTCCACTTT. The V and J genes are TRBV29-1 and TRBJ1-6, with a tentative D call TRBD1 (5 bases). In germline, CDR1 is SQVTM, CDR2 ANQGSEA. V lost 8 bases and J lost 7, with 15 bases in between. The CDR3 length is 13 residues.

A remark on this clonotype: This may come from a read error, since a much larger clone is one base off. The V call is TRBV6-6, the J call TRBJ1-6; 8 bases are a match to TRBD1. J gave up 14 bases and V 5 bases, and 5 bases lay outside the gene matches. From germline, CDR1 is MNHNY and CDR2 SVGAGI (reference sequence). The CDR3 runs to 12 residues. Here the CDR3 DNA reads TGTGCCAGCAGTCTAGGACAGGGCTCCCTCCACTTT. It yields the protein CASSLGQGSLHF.

Notes on this clonotype: Given a much more abundant clone one base away, this may be a read error. This chain uses TRBV6-5 with TRBJ1-5, with 10 bases identical to TRBD1. CDR1 is MNHEY and CDR2 is SVGAGI in the germline V gene. CDR3 size: 18 residues. Here the CDR3 DNA reads TGTACCAGCAGTCCCAGACCCGTAAGACAGGGGGCTGGGCAGCCCCAGCATTTT. Encoded protein: CTSSPRPVRQGAGQPQHF.

Concerning this clonotype itself: One end of the junction is discordant with germline, which a read error may explain. The chain joins TRBV12-3 or TRBV12-4 to TRBJ2-1; D is unresolved. The CDR3 length is 11 residues. CDR3 sequence: CTSSFGSEQFF. The CDR3 DNA reads TGTACCAGCAGTTTCGGTAGTGAGCAGTTCTTC.